The sample holds a few counts of the clone carrying this T cell receptor beta chain. Only in-frame clones appear in the TCRdb table, and some are missing; sequencing was by immunoSEQ multiplex PCR. The table includes approximately 160,000 clones, about nine tenths detected once. This entry comes from a study of T cell responses to AZD1222 COVID-19 vaccine. CDR1 is SGHTA and CDR2 is FQGTGA in the germline V gene. The CDR3 spans 13 residues. V gave up 5 bases and J gave up 7 bases, with 11 bases separating them. This sequence was found in an adult in good health. This chain uses TRBV7-3 with TRBJ1-4; no reliable D call. Sequences were derived from peripheral blood, sampled on day 0 of MenACWY control vaccination. In nucleotides, the CDR3 is TGTGCCAGCAGCCTGGCGCTTGGTGAAAAACTGTTTTTT. It yields the protein CASSLALGEKLFF.